The clone carrying this TCR beta chain was observed a few times. Its antigen is as yet unknown. This record comes from a study of T-cell memory formation after mild COVID-19. Overall study findings and caveats: Nothing confirmed that second-wave clones peaking on day 37 were specific for SARS-CoV-2. Clones contracting over day 15 to 85 were CD4/CD8 balanced, with later expanders leaning CD4+. Some SARS-CoV-2-responding clones were already detected in memory before infection.

This CDR3 has 14 amino acids. Losses at the gene ends were 8 bases for V and 2 bases for J; bases not matched to a gene: 4. CDR1 is SQVTM and CDR2 is ANQGSEA in the germline V gene. A 5'RACE reaction primed in the constant segment made cDNA libraries of TCR alpha and TCR beta, and these carried sample barcodes and UMIs. MiXCR was run by TCRdb on the 5' RACE reads, yielding one entry per CDR3 protein. The repertoire consists of about 410,000 distinct CDR3 sequences, with about a sixth occurring once and the leading ten covering under 25%. The J gene is TRBJ2-5, the V gene TRBV29-1, with TRBD2 matching over 14 bases. Sequenced material: PBMCs or a T cell subset sorted from them (not recorded which). This clonotype was sampled from a man between 18 and 29 years old who had mild COVID-19 (a few samples of this study predate the infection). Cell type and time point are not known. The CDR3 is CSSGTSGGQETQYF. The CDR3 DNA follows: TGCAGCTCCGGGACTAGCGGGGGACAAGAGACCCAGTACTTC.